Presented here are 15 T cell receptor beta chains from one specimen sequenced in a study of beta chain features in type 1 diabetes. Expressed TCRB transcripts got sequenced, as all isolated RNA was reverse transcribed. Sequenced by immunoSEQ multiplex PCR; TCRdb stores in-frame clones only, minus some. The data show 25,000 to 35,000 clones, less than 70% seen once. Study-level findings and limits: Moderate yet significant TCRB CDR3 shortening was seen in Type 1 diabetes patients in all four CD4+ subsets.

Antigen specificity for these receptors is unknown. Sequenced material: Tregs from blood. Receptors were obtained from a young woman with type 1 diabetes.

V and J are TRBV5-1 and TRBJ2-2; TRBD1 matches at 7 bases. Per the germline V gene, CDR1 is SGHRS and CDR2 is YFSETQ. CDR3 length: 16 residues. After removal of 2 bases from V and 0 bases from J, the junction contained 4 bases not matched to a gene. CDR3 in amino acids: CASSFFQGANTGELFF. In nucleotides, the CDR3 is TGCGCCAGCAGCTTCTTTCAGGGGGCGAACACCGGGGAGCTGTTTTTT.

The genes are TRBV11-2 and TRBJ2-3; D may be TRBD1 (5 bases). The CDR3 has 12 amino acids. CDR1 is SGHAT, CDR2 FQNNGV, per germline. The V and J ends lost 5 bases and 6 bases respectively, with 9 bases between them. CDR3 loop: CASSADTDTQYF. In DNA, the CDR3 is TGTGCCAGCAGCGCGGACACGGATACGCAGTATTTT. The full variable domain, completed using reference TRBV11-2 and TRBJ2-3, is EAGVAQSPRYKIIEKRQSVAFWCNPISGHATLYWYQQILGQGPKLLIQFQNNGVVDDSQLPKDRFSAERLKGVDSTLKIQPAKLEDSAVYLCASSADTDTQYFGPGTRLTVL.

The genes are TRBV29-1 and TRBJ1-2; TRBD1 matches 8 bases. Germline V CDR1 and CDR2: SQVTM, ANQGSEA. The CDR3 totals 14 residues. With V trimmed by 6 bases and J by 4 bases, 10 bases remained unmatched. This CDR3 reads CSVATGGTFYGYTF. CDR3 in DNA: TGCAGCGTGGCCACAGGGGGGACCTTCTATGGCTACACCTTC.

The sample holds one count of this clone. The V call is TRBV30, the J call TRBJ1-2, with 7 positions matching TRBD1. Germline CDR1 GTSNPN, CDR2 SVGIG (reference sequence). Trimming took 4 bases from V and 7 from J; bases not matched to a gene: 15. This CDR3 is 15 amino acids long. The DNA of the CDR3 is TGTGCCTGGATTTACAGAGGGACAGAGAGTCTTGGCTACACCTTC. Amino acids: CAWIYRGTESLGYTF. The complete variable domain, with remaining parts taken from reference TRBV30 and TRBJ1-2, reads SQTIHQWPATLVQPVGSPLSLECTVEGTSNPNLYWYRQAAGRGLQLLFYSVGIGQISSEVPQNLSASRPQDRQFILSSKKLLLSDSGFYLCAWIYRGTESLGYTFGSGTRLTVV.

This CDR3 reads CASSRLLAGGVNEQFF. The CDR3 nucleotides read TGTGCCAGCAGCCGGCTACTAGCGGGAGGGGTGAATGAGCAGTTCTTC. The chain employs TRBV11-2 and TRBJ2-1; TRBD2 matches at 13 bases. Unmatched junction bases numbered 8, after V lost 5 bases and J lost 7 bases. Germline V lookup: CDR1 SGHAT, CDR2 FQNNGV. CDR3 size: 16 residues.

V is TRBV28 and J is TRBJ1-1, with D uncertain. Germline V CDR1 and CDR2: MDHEN, SYDVKM. Deletions cut 6 bases from V and 6 bases from J, with 11 bases between. The CDR3 is 12 amino acids. The CDR3 bases are TGTGCCAGCAGAACGTCCGACTCTGAAGCTTTCTTT. Its translation: CASRTSDSEAFF.

This rearrangement joins TRBV6-4 to TRBJ1-1; D ambiguous. This CDR3 region has 12 residues. Per the germline V gene, CDR1 is MRHNA and CDR2 is SNTAGT. The V and J ends lost 9 bases and 4 bases respectively, with 12 bases between them. Written as DNA, the CDR3 is TGTGCCAGAATATTAGGAGGCACTGAAGCTTTCTTT. Its protein is CARILGGTEAFF.

The CDR3 spells CASSSPGTGNEKLFF. The DNA of the CDR3 is TGTGCCAGCAGTTCCCCCGGGACAGGGAATGAAAAACTGTTTTTT. The chain couples TRBV7-2 to TRBJ1-4; 9 nucleotides line up with TRBD1. The germline V gene has CDR1 SGHTA and CDR2 FQGNSA. The CDR3 sequence is 15 residues long. The junction had 7 bases not matched to a gene; V was cut back by 6 bases and J by 5 bases.

The V call is TRBV5-1, the J call TRBJ2-1; D is unresolved. CDR3 length: 14 amino acids. Germline loops: CDR1 SGHRS, CDR2 YFSETQ. V was shortened by 0 bases and J by 2 bases, with 6 bases between the two germline ends. The CDR3 protein is CASSLDFTYNEQFF. The CDR3 DNA reads as TGCGCCAGCAGCTTGGACTTTACCTACAATGAGCAGTTCTTC.

The chain joins TRBV10-3 to TRBJ1-5, with D perhaps TRBD1 (5 bases). V lost 3 bases, J lost 12 bases, and 12 bases lay in between. The CDR3 contains 12 residues. Germline loops: CDR1 ENHRY, CDR2 SYGVKD. The CDR3 nucleotides read TGTGCCATCAGTGATATGGGGCGACACCAGCATTTT. Residues: CAISDMGRHQHF.

The rearrangement joins TRBV10-3 to TRBJ1-2; perhaps TRBD1 as D (5 bases). From germline, CDR1 is ENHRY and CDR2 SYGVKD. V was cut by 5 bases and J by 4 bases, with 17 bases left in between. This CDR3 spans 15 amino acids. Written as DNA, the CDR3 is TGTGCCATCAGTAGGCAGGGACTACCTGGCTATGGCTACACCTTC. This encodes CAISRQGLPGYGYTF.

The genes are TRBV29-1 and TRBJ2-1; 9 bases line up with TRBD2. Germline V gene lookup returns CDR1 SQVTM and CDR2 ANQGSEA. The V segment lost 4 bases and the J segment 6 bases; nucleotides outside the gene matches: 13. This CDR3 contains 16 residues. CDR3 sequence: CSVGLRGRAQGNEQFF. The CDR3 nucleotides read TGCAGCGTTGGGCTCCGCGGGAGGGCCCAAGGCAATGAGCAGTTCTTC.

This clone was seen only once. This chain uses TRBV6-5 with TRBJ1-3, with TRBD1 matching 7 bases. The V and J ends lost 7 bases and 3 bases, in that order; junction bases with no gene match: 9. Germline V lookup: CDR1 MNHEY, CDR2 SVGAGI. The CDR3 spans 15 residues. CDR3 in DNA: TGTGCCAGCACCAGAGACAGGGCTGGTGGAAACACCATATATTTT. As protein: CASTRDRAGGNTIYF.

The CDR3 loop is CASSLQTQGAYNEQFF. CDR3 DNA: TGCGCCAGCAGCCTCCAGACGCAGGGGGCCTACAATGAGCAGTTCTTC. This chain joins TRBV4-1 and TRBJ2-1; TRBD1 aligns across 7 bases. Germline CDR1 reads MGHRA; CDR2 reads YSYEKL. This CDR3 contains 16 residues. The J segment lost 2 bases and the V segment lost 4 bases, leaving 8 bases of the junction unmatched.

This clone has a single count. The V and J genes are TRBV30 and TRBJ1-6; no clear D gene. The CDR3 contains 15 residues. Looked up from germline, CDR1 is GTSNPN and CDR2 is SVGIG (reference sequence). V was clipped by 1 base and J by 0 bases, with 7 bases between them. CDR3 residues: CAWSAHSSYNSPLHF. The CDR3, as DNA: TGTGCCTGGAGTGCCCACAGCTCCTATAATTCACCCCTCCACTTT.